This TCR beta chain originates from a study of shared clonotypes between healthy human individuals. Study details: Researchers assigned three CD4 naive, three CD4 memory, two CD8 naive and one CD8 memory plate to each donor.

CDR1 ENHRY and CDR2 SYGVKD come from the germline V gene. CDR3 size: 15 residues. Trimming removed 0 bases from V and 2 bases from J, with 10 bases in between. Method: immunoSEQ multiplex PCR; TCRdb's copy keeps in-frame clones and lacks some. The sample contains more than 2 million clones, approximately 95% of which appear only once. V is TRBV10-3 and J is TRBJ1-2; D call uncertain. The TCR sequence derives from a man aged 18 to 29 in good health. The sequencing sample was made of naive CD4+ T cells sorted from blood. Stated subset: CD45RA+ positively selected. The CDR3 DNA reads TGTGCCATCAGTGAGTCCCCGGGGTTCAACTATGGCTACACCTTC. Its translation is CAISESPGFNYGYTF.